These 10 T cell receptor beta chains came from one sample sequenced in a study of T-cell memory formation after mild COVID-19. TCRdb re-called the 5' RACE reads with MiXCR, one entry per CDR3 protein. The sample carries around 450,000 distinct CDR3 sequences, roughly 24% recorded once. Sequencing was done on a sample of PBMCs or a T cell subset sorted from them (not recorded which). The receptor source for this set is an adult woman who had mild COVID-19 (a few samples of this study predate the infection). Cell type and time point are not known.

The rearrangement joins TRBV10-3 to TRBJ2-1, with 9 bases matching TRBD2. Unmatched junction bases numbered 13, after V lost 6 bases and J lost 7 bases. CDR1 ENHRY and CDR2 SYGVKD come from the germline V gene. The CDR3 runs 16 residues. CDR3 in DNA: TGTGCCATCAGGGCGACCCCGGCGGGGGGGCGTAATGAGCAGTTCTTC. The encoded protein is CAIRATPAGGRNEQFF.

The rearrangement links TRBV18 to TRBJ1-2; D is possibly TRBD1 (6 bases). Germline-derived CDR1 and CDR2 are KGHSH and LQKENI. The CDR3 extends over 13 amino acids. Trimming shortened V by 4 bases and J by 3 bases, and 9 bases separated the two germline ends. The CDR3 sequence is CASSRQDDYGYTF. CDR3 DNA: TGTGCCAGCTCACGACAGGACGACTATGGCTACACCTTC.

DNA for the CDR3: TGTGCCAGCACCGAGAGGGGATCGGGAAACACCATATATTTT. Translation: CASTERGSGNTIYF. The rearrangement links TRBV6-1 to TRBJ1-3; perhaps TRBD1 as D (5 bases). CDR3 length: 14 residues. Germline-derived CDR1 and CDR2 are MNHNS and SASEGT. V was cut by 7 bases and J by 4 bases, with 14 bases left in between.

This clonotype came up a few times. CDR3 amino acids: CASREQGTYGYTF. The CDR3, as DNA: TGTGCCAGCAGGGAACAGGGGACCTATGGCTACACCTTC. The V call is TRBV6-1, the J call TRBJ1-2; 7 bases match TRBD1. The junction had 5 bases not matched to a gene; V was cut back by 6 bases and J by 4 bases. Germline assignment: CDR1 MNHNS and CDR2 SASEGT. The CDR3 has 13 residues.

This clonotype was found a few times. This chain links TRBV18 with TRBJ1-2, with a tentative D call TRBD1 (6 bases). Trimming removed 6 bases at V and 5 bases at J, with 13 bases between. The CDR3 runs 13 residues. CDR1 is KGHSH, CDR2 LQKENI, per germline. CDR3 loop: CASSLDRKYGYTF. The CDR3 coding sequence is TGTGCCAGCTCCCTCGACAGGAAATATGGCTACACCTTC.

The chain joins TRBV7-3 to TRBJ1-1, with 7 bases fitting TRBD1. This CDR3 has 13 amino acids. Germline CDR1 and CDR2: SGHTA and FQGTGA. The J segment lost 8 bases and the V segment lost 1 base, leaving 4 bases of the junction unmatched. CDR3: CASSLMVGGEAFF. The CDR3 bases are TGTGCCAGCAGCTTAATGGTAGGGGGCGAAGCTTTCTTT. Based on the CDR3 plus reference TRBV7-3 and TRBJ1-1, the full variable domain is GAGVSQTPSNKVTEKGKYVELRCDPISGHTALYWYRQSLGQGPEFLIYFQGTGAADDSGLPNDRFFAVRPEGSVSTLKIQRTERGDSAVYLCASSLMVGGEAFFGQGTRLTVV.

The genes are TRBV14 and TRBJ2-7; D possibly corresponds to TRBD2 (5 bases). The V and J ends lost 0 bases and 1 base respectively, with 10 bases between them. This CDR3 spans 15 amino acids. Germline assignment: CDR1 SGHDN and CDR2 FVKESK. Here the CDR3 reads CASSQEGRRSYEQYF. In nucleotides, the CDR3 is TGTGCCAGCAGCCAAGAAGGAAGGAGGTCCTACGAGCAGTACTTC.

V usage is TRBV15 and J usage is TRBJ2-3; 9 bases fit TRBD1. The CDR3 has 13 amino acids. CDR1 is LNHNV and CDR2 is YYDKDF in the germline V gene (reference sequence). V shed 8 bases and J 6 bases; nucleotides not matched to a gene: 6. The CDR3, as DNA: TGTGCCACCGGGTCGACAGGGGGGGATACGCAGTATTTT. It is translated as CATGSTGGDTQYF.

In this sample, this clonotype turned up a few times. This chain links TRBV24-1 with TRBJ1-1, with D tentatively TRBD1 (6 bases). The V and J ends lost 3 bases and 8 bases respectively, with 12 bases between them. The CDR3 sequence is 13 residues long. CDR1 and CDR2 from the germline V gene are KGHDR and SFDVKD. The CDR3 coding sequence is TGTGCCACCAGTGATCCGAACAGGGCCGAAGCTTTCTTT. It is translated as CATSDPNRAEAFF.

This clonotype showed up just a few times. The chain's CDR3 is CASSLAGFSPNNEQFF. CDR3 bases: TGTGCCAGCAGCTTAGCGGGCTTCTCTCCTAACAATGAGCAGTTCTTC. V is TRBV7-9 and J is TRBJ2-1; no clear D. CDR1 is SEHNR, CDR2 FQNEAQ, per germline (reference sequence). The germline V and J ends were trimmed by 0 bases and 5 bases, with 14 bases remaining between them. The CDR3 contains 16 residues.